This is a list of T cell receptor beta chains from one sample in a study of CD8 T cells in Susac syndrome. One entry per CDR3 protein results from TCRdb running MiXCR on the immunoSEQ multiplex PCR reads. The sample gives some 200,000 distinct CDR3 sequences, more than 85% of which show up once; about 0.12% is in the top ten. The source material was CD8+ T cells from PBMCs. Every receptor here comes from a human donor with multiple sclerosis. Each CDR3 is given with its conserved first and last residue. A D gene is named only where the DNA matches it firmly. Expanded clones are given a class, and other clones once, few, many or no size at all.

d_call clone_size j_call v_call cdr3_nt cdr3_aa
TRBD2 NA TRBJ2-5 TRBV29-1 TGCAGCGTTGAAGGGGGACTAGCGGGATCCTACCAAGAGACCCAGTACTTC CSVEGGLAGSYQETQYF
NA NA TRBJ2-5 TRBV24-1 TGTGCCACCAGTGACGGGATAGAAGAGACCCAGTACTTC CATSDGIEETQYF
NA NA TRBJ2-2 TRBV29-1 TGCAGCGGGGGGGAGACCGGGGAGCTGTTTTTT CSGGETGELFF
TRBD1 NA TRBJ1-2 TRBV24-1 TGTGCCACCAGTGAGGGACAGGGTCTCGGCTACACCTTC CATSEGQGLGYTF
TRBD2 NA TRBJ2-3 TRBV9 TGTGCCAGCAGCTCAAGACTAGCGGGGGCTGCTGGTACGCAGTATTTT CASSSRLAGAAGTQYF
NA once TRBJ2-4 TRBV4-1 TGCGCCAGCAGCCAAAACGGATTGGCCAAAAACATTCAGTACTTC CASSQNGLAKNIQYF
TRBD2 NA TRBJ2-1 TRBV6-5 TGTGCCAGCAGTTTGGCGGGAGTAGGTGAGCAGTTCTTC CASSLAGVGEQFF
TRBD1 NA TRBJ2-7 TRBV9 TGTGCCAGCAGCGCTGGGCCACAGGGGGCGAAGTACGAGCAGTACTTC CASSAGPQGAKYEQYF
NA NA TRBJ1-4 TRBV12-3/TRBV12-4 TGTGCCAGCAGCACCCTCCCCGGGACGGAACTGTTTTTT CASSTLPGTELFF
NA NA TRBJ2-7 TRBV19 TGTGCCAGTAGTATGTCGGGACAAATCTACGAGCAGTACTTC CASSMSGQIYEQYF
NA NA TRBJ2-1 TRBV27 TGTGCCAGCAGTTTAGCCAGGGGCTACAATGAGCAGTTCTTC CASSLARGYNEQFF
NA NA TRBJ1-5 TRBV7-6 TGTGCCAGCAGCTTACAGGGTAGTCAGCCCCAGCATTTT CASSLQGSQPQHF
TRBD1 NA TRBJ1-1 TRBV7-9 TGTGCCAGCAGCCAATCGACAGGGGACACTGAAGCTTTCTTT CASSQSTGDTEAFF
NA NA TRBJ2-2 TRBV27 TGTGCCAGCAGTATCACTCCTGCCACCGGGGAGCTGTTTTTT CASSITPATGELFF
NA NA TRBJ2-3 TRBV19 TGTGCCAGTAGTGAAGGTTTAGGAACGCAGTATTTT CASSEGLGTQYF
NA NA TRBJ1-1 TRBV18 TGTGCCAGCTCGCTCCTTTTGAGGACAGCGACAGACACTGAAGCTTTCTTT CASSLLLRTATDTEAFF
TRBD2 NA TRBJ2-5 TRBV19 TGTGCCAGTGCCAATCCGGGACTAGCGGGAGAGACCCAGTACTTC CASANPGLAGETQYF
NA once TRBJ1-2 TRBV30 TGTGCCTCACTCCGGGACGGTAACTATGGCTACACCTTC CASLRDGNYGYTF